The 4 T cell receptor beta chains presented below share a single source sample, sequenced in a study of blood T cell repertoires in COVID-19. Some clones are missing from TCRdb's copy, which holds only in-frame ones; the method was immunoSEQ multiplex PCR. The sample yields roughly 72,000 clones, approximately 80% seen once. Material for sequencing was peripheral blood. The receptors here all came from an older man who had recovered from COVID-19.

This clone showed up just a few times. The chain joins TRBV2 to TRBJ2-1, with no clear D. The CDR3 loop spans 13 amino acids. Trimming took off 2 bases at V and 4 bases at J, with 6 bases between the two ends. CDR1 and CDR2 (germline): SNHLY, FYNNEI. The CDR3, as DNA: TGTGCCAGCAGTGAACGTCCTTACAATGAGCAGTTCTTC. This encodes CASSERPYNEQFF.

The CDR3 DNA is TGTGCCAGCAGCGCGGCGACTGGAGGAAACACAGATACGCAGTATTTT. Translated, it gives CASSAATGGNTDTQYF. The gene calls are TRBV7-3 and TRBJ2-3, with D possibly matching TRBD2 (5 bases). The V gene lost 5 bases and the J gene lost 2 bases, with 17 bases spanning the gap. Per the germline V gene, CDR1 is SGHTA and CDR2 is FQGTGA. The CDR3 totals 16 residues.

The chain couples TRBV4-1 to TRBJ1-3; no clear D. The CDR3 covers 13 residues. CDR1 is MGHRA, CDR2 YSYEKL, per germline. Trimming cost V 2 bases and J 4 bases, with 6 bases left between them. For the CDR3, the DNA is TGCGCCAGCAGCCAACCTAACGGAAACACCATATATTTT. Protein product: CASSQPNGNTIYF.

This chain uses TRBV25-1 with TRBJ1-3, with D possibly TRBD1 on 6 matching bases. V lost 1 base and J lost 2, with 12 bases in between. The CDR3 is made up of 16 amino acids. Germline V CDR1 and CDR2: MGHDK, SYGVNS. As DNA, the CDR3 is TGTGCCAGCAGTGAATCGGCCGGACAGACTGGAAACACCATATATTTT. Amino acid sequence: CASSESAGQTGNTIYF.